The 2 T cell receptor beta chains reported below all come from one sample, sequenced in a study of T cell responses to AZD1222 COVID-19 vaccine. Some clones are missing from TCRdb's copy, which holds only in-frame ones; the method was immunoSEQ multiplex PCR. The repertoire holds roughly 100,000 clones, with around 89% as singletons. The sample consisted of peripheral blood, taken on day 0 of AZD1222 vaccination. The receptors were gathered from an adult in good health.

This clone was picked up one time. This chain connects TRBV9 to TRBJ2-1; TRBD2 matches at 10 bases. The CDR3 consists of 15 residues. Per germline, CDR1 SGDLS and CDR2 YYNGEE. V was clipped by 1 base and J by 4 bases; unmatched bases: 2. The CDR3 bases are TGTGCCAGCAGCGTAAGGACTAGCGGATACAATGAGCAGTTCTTC. It is translated as CASSVRTSGYNEQFF.

The V gene is TRBV19, the J gene TRBJ2-2, with D possibly being TRBD1 (5 bases). The CDR3 is made up of 14 amino acids. Between the trimmed V and J ends, which lost 7 bases and 4 bases, there was a span of 13 bases. Germline V gene data show CDR1 as LNHDA and CDR2 as SQIVND (reference sequence). CDR3 loop: CASIPRRGTGELFF. CDR3 coding DNA: TGTGCCAGTATTCCCAGAAGGGGCACCGGGGAGCTGTTTTTT. The variable domain in full, completed from reference TRBV19 and TRBJ2-2, reads DGGITQSPKYLFRKEGQNVTLSCEQNLNHDAMYWYRQDPGQGLRLIYYSQIVNDFQKGDIAEGYSVSREKKESFPLTVTSAQKNPTAFYLCASIPRRGTGELFFGEGSRLTVL.